A selection of T cell receptor beta chains follows, all from one sample in a study of blood T cell repertoires in COVID-19. The method was immunoSEQ multiplex PCR; TCRdb's version includes in-frame clones alone and lacks a portion of them. The sample carries 40,000 to 60,000 clones, roughly two thirds recorded once. The sequencing input was peripheral blood. These receptors were taken from a woman between 70 and 85 years old with acute or convalescent COVID-19. The CDR3 runs from the conserved cysteine through the conserved F or W. Each record gives: D gene, V gene, J gene, clone size, CDR3 protein, CDR3 DNA. D genes are given only for firm matches. The size of a clone is reported for some rows only, either as once, few or many, or as a class for expanded clones.

>NA|TRBV10-3|TRBJ1-3|NA
CAISEGQPGNTIYF
TGTGCCATCAGTGAGGGACAACCTGGAAACACCATATATTTT
>NA|TRBV10-3|TRBJ2-1|NA
CAISARQAYNEQFF
TGTGCCATCAGTGCCAGACAGGCATACAATGAGCAGTTCTTC
>NA|TRBV5-1|TRBJ1-2|NA
CASSLSGENYGYTF
TGCGCCAGCAGCCTATCAGGGGAGAACTATGGCTACACCTTC
>TRBD2|TRBV6-2/TRBV6-3|TRBJ2-3|NA
CASSSRLAGVSDTQYF
TGTGCCAGCAGTTCTCGACTAGCGGGAGTATCCGATACGCAGTATTTT
>NA|TRBV7-3|TRBJ2-2|NA
CASSYQGNTGELFF
TGTGCCAGCAGCTATCAGGGGAACACCGGGGAGCTGTTTTTT
>NA|TRBV28|TRBJ2-3|NA
CASSTTNTDTQYF
TGTGCCAGCAGTACTACTAACACAGATACGCAGTATTTT
>TRBD1|TRBV5-4|TRBJ2-7|NA
CASSSGGWREQYF
TGTGCCAGCAGCTCAGGGGGCTGGAGAGAGCAGTACTTC
>NA|TRBV28|TRBJ1-5|few
CASRDRQGNQPQHF
TGTGCCAGCAGGGACCGACAGGGCAATCAGCCCCAGCATTTT
>TRBD2|TRBV5-1|TRBJ2-7|NA
CASRTLATSGRLGEQYF
TGCGCCAGCCGCACCCTGGCGACTAGCGGGAGGTTAGGCGAGCAGTACTTC
>NA|TRBV3-1/TRBV3-2|TRBJ1-2|NA
CASSQDRRGDSGYTF
TGTGCCAGCAGCCAAGATCGTCGGGGAGATAGTGGCTACACCTTC
>TRBD1|TRBV4-1|TRBJ1-2|few
CASSQDLTGEVNGYTF
TGCGCCAGCAGCCAAGACCTAACAGGGGAGGTCAATGGCTACACCTTC
>TRBD2|TRBV9|TRBJ2-3|NA
CASSVAGGPVDTQYF
TGTGCCAGCAGCGTCGCGGGAGGGCCGGTAGATACGCAGTATTTT
>TRBD1|TRBV5-6|TRBJ2-7|few
CASSLGQGIIYEQYF
TGTGCCAGCAGCCTGGGACAGGGGATAATCTACGAGCAGTACTTC
>TRBD1|TRBV6-5|TRBJ1-4|NA
CASRGQGAGSEKLFF
TGTGCCAGCAGGGGACAGGGGGCGGGGAGTGAAAAACTGTTTTTT
>TRBD2|TRBV4-2|TRBJ2-7|NA
CASSQQVDMSGGGYEQYF
TGTGCCAGCAGCCAACAGGTGGATATGAGCGGGGGCGGGTACGAGCAGTACTTC
>TRBD1|TRBV6-1|TRBJ1-1|few
CASSESAGQGKDTEAFF
TGTGCCAGCAGTGAATCGGCGGGACAGGGTAAGGACACTGAAGCTTTCTTT